This TCR beta chain was sequenced for a study of cytomegalovirus exposure and HLA in healthy donors. Concerning this clone: Its antigen is as yet unknown.

PCR employed 60 Vbeta and 13 Jbeta primers. The data were produced by immunoSEQ multiplex PCR, yet TCRdb's version contains in-frame clones alone and is incomplete. The table has more than 110,000 clones, around 85% seen once; the top ten hold approximately 10%. Study-level results: Cytomegalovirus-associated status was assigned to some 180 TCR beta chains.

With V trimmed by 4 bases and J by 3 bases, 4 bases remained unmatched. The V gene's germline CDR1 is MNHEY and CDR2 SMNVEV (reference sequence). The CDR3 covers 14 residues. The source material was PBMCs. The receptor's source is a woman aged 45-60 years in good health and CMV-seropositive. This chain uses TRBV27 with TRBJ2-3, with 7 nucleotides matching TRBD1. The CDR3 bases are TGTGCCAGCAGTTACAACAGGGGAACAGATACGCAGTATTTT. As protein: CASSYNRGTDTQYF.